This T cell receptor (beta chain) was sequenced for a study of blood T cell repertoires in COVID-19. Looking at the study overall: Some COVID-19 samples were acute and others convalescent; all came from the United States, Italy and Spain.

Deletions cut 2 bases from V and 3 bases from J, with 9 bases between. The CDR3 loop spans 14 amino acids. Germline lookup yields CDR1 MGHRA and CDR2 YSYEKL. In the original processing: Reference gene primer amplification gave nucleated cell count estimates. Method: immunoSEQ multiplex PCR; TCRdb's copy keeps in-frame clones and lacks some. Clone size and the V and J calls come from that table; the DNA yielded D and trimming. The table shows roughly 63,000 clones, with around 80% occurring only once. The sample consisted of peripheral blood. The clonotype originates from a human donor in a cohort sampled during active COVID-19. The chain carries TRBV4-1 and TRBJ2-3, with D tentatively TRBD2 (5 bases). CDR3 DNA: TGCGCCAGCAGCCAAAGACTAACGACAGATACGCAGTATTTT. Its translation is CASSQRLTTDTQYF.